What follows are 31 T cell receptor beta chains derived from one specimen sequenced in a study of T cells after yellow fever vaccination. Using its own MiXCR run on the 5' RACE reads, TCRdb lists one record per CDR3 protein. The sample contains some 350,000 distinct CDR3 sequences, roughly 11% of which appear only once. This material consisted of PBMCs, taken on the day of the first yellow fever vaccination. The receptors originated from a man aged 18-30 years who received the YFV17D yellow fever vaccine.

V is TRBV4-1 and J is TRBJ2-2; a weak D match, TRBD1 (5 bases). Germline V gene data show CDR1 as MGHRA and CDR2 as YSYEKL. This CDR3 region has 16 residues. V lost 2 bases to trimming and J lost 1 base, with 11 bases between them. This CDR3 reads CASSQRVGENTGELFF. The CDR3 bases are TGCGCCAGCAGCCAAAGGGTAGGGGAGAACACCGGGGAGCTGTTTTTT.

The CDR3 loop reads CASSRFSSGANVLTF. The CDR3 DNA reads as TGTGCCAGCAGTCGCTTTAGCTCTGGGGCCAACGTCCTGACTTTC. The chain carries TRBV6-1 and TRBJ2-6, with D unresolved. V dropped 5 bases and J dropped 0 bases, with 8 bases sitting between them. The CDR3 spans 15 residues. CDR1 is MNHNS and CDR2 is SASEGT in the germline V gene.

This clonotype was counted only a few times. The V call is TRBV11-2, the J call TRBJ2-7, with D maybe TRBD2 (5 bases). Trimming took off 5 bases at V and 2 bases at J, with 25 bases between the two ends. CDR1 SGHAT and CDR2 FQNNGV come from the germline V gene. This CDR3 comprises 18 residues. The DNA for the CDR3 is TGTGCCAGCAGCCGATTGACTAAAGCGGCCTCCGAAACCTACGAGCAGTACTTC. Amino acid sequence: CASSRLTKAASETYEQYF.

This clonotype has just a few counts. The gene calls are TRBV28 and TRBJ1-5, with TRBD1 as a possible D gene (6 bases). The CDR3 contains 15 residues. V lost 6 bases, J lost 4 bases, and 16 bases lay in between. The germline CDR1 and CDR2 sequences are MDHEN and SYDVKM. The CDR3 DNA follows: TGTGCCAGCAGGAAAGCAGGGGCGGCTAATCAGCCCCAGCATTTT. Translation: CASRKAGAANQPQHF.

As DNA, the CDR3 is TGCAGCGTTGCTGTTTTCGGCAGGGTCTACGTC. Residues: CSVAVFGRVYV. The J gene is TRBJ2-7, the V gene TRBV29-1; a possible D gene is TRBD1 (5 bases). Germline V gene sequence: CDR1 SQVTM, CDR2 ANQGSEA. V lost 4 bases and J lost 13, with 17 bases in between. This CDR3 region has 11 residues.

This clonotype came up a few times. The gene calls are TRBV7-9 and TRBJ1-1; TRBD1 aligns across 9 bases. Per the germline V gene, CDR1 is SEHNR and CDR2 is FQNEAQ (reference sequence). The CDR3 has 16 amino acids. Trimming at V came to 5 bases and at J to 0 bases, leaving 7 bases not matched to a gene. This CDR3 is CASSLDRDRVNTEAFF. CDR3 nucleotides: TGTGCCAGCAGCCTAGACCGGGACAGGGTGAACACTGAAGCTTTCTTT.

This clonotype was seen many times. The V gene is TRBV10-3, the J gene TRBJ1-3; 7 bases align to TRBD1. Germline lookup yields CDR1 ENHRY and CDR2 SYGVKD. The CDR3 loop spans 17 amino acids. V trimming: 0 bases; J trimming: 0 bases; junction bases outside the gene matches: 5. The CDR3 sequence: CAISESRQGFSGNTIYF. The CDR3 region has the DNA TGTGCCATCAGTGAGTCAAGACAGGGTTTCTCTGGAAACACCATATATTTT.

The chain couples TRBV15 to TRBJ2-7; no definite D call. Germline V gives CDR1 LNHNV, CDR2 YYDKDF (reference sequence). This CDR3 is built from 15 residues. V gave up 0 bases and J gave up 1 base, with 10 bases separating them. The CDR3 bases are TGTGCCACCAGCAGAGATAGAGGAGTATCCTACGAGCAGTACGTC. This encodes CATSRDRGVSYEQYV.

This sequence joins TRBV10-1 and TRBJ2-5; D might be TRBD1 (5 bases). The CDR3 runs 14 residues. Trimming cost V 4 bases and J 5 bases, with 14 bases left between them. Germline values: CDR1 WNHNN, CDR2 SYGVQD (reference sequence). The CDR3 DNA reads as TGCGCCAGCAGTGGGACAACGTCCGGTGAGACCCAGTACTTC. It encodes CASSGTTSGETQYF.

This clonotype appeared a few times. The chain employs TRBV9 and TRBJ2-7; unclear D gene. There are 13 residues in the CDR3. Germline V gene lookup returns CDR1 SGDLS and CDR2 YYNGEE. With 9 bases removed from V and 5 bases from J, the gap between germline ends came to 18 bases. The CDR3 loop is CANPCLPRNEQYV. The DNA for the CDR3 is TGTGCCAACCCTTGTCTCCCTCGCAACGAGCAGTACGTC.

The table lists this clonotype with a few counts. This chain links TRBV4-2 with TRBJ2-1, with 7 bases matching TRBD1. This CDR3 region has 14 residues. V shed 3 bases, J shed 9 bases, and the junction held 8 bases outside the gene matches. Germline V CDR1 and CDR2: LGHNA, YNFKEQ. DNA of the CDR3: TGTGCCAGCAGCCAGAATCGGGACAGACCTGAGCAGTTCTTC. It codes for CASSQNRDRPEQFF.

The genes are TRBV20-1 and TRBJ1-5, with 7 bases lining up with TRBD1. The CDR3 has 13 residues. Trimming at V came to 5 bases and at J to 6 bases, leaving 7 bases not matched to a gene. Germline V lookup: CDR1 DFQATT, CDR2 SNEGSKA (reference sequence). The CDR3 protein is CSAWQGGGQPQHF. The CDR3 nucleotides read TGCAGTGCTTGGCAGGGGGGGGGTCAGCCCCAGCATTTT.

This clonotype was counted only a few times. The V gene is TRBV12-5, the J gene TRBJ2-7; D perhaps matches TRBD2 (7 bases). V was trimmed by 7 bases and J by 2 bases, leaving 18 bases between them. Germline V CDR1 and CDR2: LGHNT, FRNRAP. The CDR3 is 15 residues long. CDR3 nucleotides: TGTGCTAGTGCCCCGAGGGGGGGGCGCACCTACGAGCAGTACTTC. Translated, it gives CASAPRGGRTYEQYF.

This clonotype was counted only a few times. The V and J genes are TRBV7-6 and TRBJ2-1, with unresolved D. V was shortened by 0 bases and J by 7 bases, with 19 bases between the two germline ends. CDR1 is SGHVS and CDR2 is FNYEAQ in the germline V gene. The CDR3 loop spans 17 amino acids. DNA for the CDR3: TGTGCCAGCAGCTTAGCGCTGCTAGGATCGGATTCTAATGAGCAGTTCTTC. This gives the protein CASSLALLGSDSNEQFF.

This clonotype has a handful of counts. This rearrangement joins TRBV7-8 to TRBJ2-1, with D unclear. The V end lost 5 bases, the J end lost 9 bases, and 11 bases lay between the germline ends. Germline V gene lookup returns CDR1 SGHVS and CDR2 FQNEAQ. The CDR3 is made up of 12 amino acids. The CDR3 protein is CASSRFPSEQFF. DNA for the CDR3: TGTGCCAGCAGCCGTTTTCCCAGTGAGCAGTTCTTC.

CDR3: CASSLALQGAGETQYF. CDR3 DNA: TGTGCCAGCAGCTTAGCTCTCCAGGGGGCGGGTGAGACCCAGTACTTC. The rearrangement uses TRBV11-2 and TRBJ2-5, with 8 positions matching TRBD1. Unmatched junction bases numbered 9, after V lost 1 base and J lost 5 bases. The CDR3 is made up of 16 amino acids. CDR1 is SGHAT, CDR2 FQNNGV, per germline.

This chain links TRBV6-5 with TRBJ2-3; tentatively, D is TRBD2 (6 bases). CDR1 is MNHEY and CDR2 is SVGAGI in the germline V gene. V was clipped by 4 bases and J by 4 bases, with 12 bases between them. The CDR3 runs 14 residues. CDR3 in DNA: TGTGCCAGCAGTTTGGAGGGGCCCCCAGATACGCAGTATTTT. Translating it yields CASSLEGPPDTQYF.

This clonotype occurred a few times. This chain connects TRBV28 to TRBJ2-7, with D unresolved. The V end lost 8 bases, the J end lost 7 bases, and 6 bases lay between the germline ends. The germline V gene has CDR1 MDHEN and CDR2 SYDVKM. The CDR3 is 9 amino acids. CDR3 in DNA: TGTGCCAGCTCCGGGGAGCAGTACGTC. Residues: CASSGEQYV.

The V gene is TRBV4-1, the J gene TRBJ1-3; D is unclear. Germline lookup yields CDR1 MGHRA and CDR2 YSYEKL. The CDR3 has 15 amino acids. V lost 2 bases to trimming and J lost 4 bases, with 12 bases between them. CDR3 amino acids: CASSQTTLGGNTIYF. The CDR3 DNA reads as TGCGCCAGCAGCCAAACGACATTAGGAGGAAACACCATATATTTT.

This clonotype was counted between two and nine times. The chain employs TRBV27 and TRBJ2-1; the match to TRBD2 covers 11 bases. V trimming: 5 bases; J trimming: 6 bases; junction bases outside the gene matches: 9. Germline V gene data show CDR1 as MNHEY and CDR2 as SMNVEV (reference sequence). The CDR3 totals 16 residues. In DNA, the CDR3 is TGTGCCAGCAGTCACGTAGCGGGGGGGCAGGTCAATGAGCAGTTCTTC. It codes for CASSHVAGGQVNEQFF.

This clonotype was seen many times. V is TRBV5-6 and J is TRBJ2-4, with 9 positions matching TRBD1. Unmatched junction bases numbered 7, after V lost 3 bases and J lost 6 bases. This CDR3 contains 15 residues. Per germline, CDR1 SGHDT and CDR2 YYEEEE. In nucleotides, the CDR3 is TGTGCCAGCAGCTCGTCGGACAGGGGCGCAAACATTCAGTACTTC. The encoded protein is CASSSSDRGANIQYF. Full variable domain (missing parts from reference TRBV5-6 and TRBJ2-4): DAGVTQSPTHLIKTRGQQVTLRCSPKSGHDTVSWYQQALGQGPQFIFQYYEEEERQRGNFPDRFSGHQFPNYSSELNVNALLLGDSALYLCASSSSDRGANIQYFGAGTRLSVL.

This clonotype has at least ten counts. CDR3 loop: CASSLDRLQYNEQFF. CDR3 sequence (DNA): TGTGCCAGCAGCTTAGATCGATTGCAGTACAATGAGCAGTTCTTC. The chain combines TRBV11-2 with TRBJ2-1; D is ambiguous. Germline V gene data show CDR1 as SGHAT and CDR2 as FQNNGV. This CDR3 region has 15 residues. V lost 0 bases and J lost 4, with 10 bases in between.

This clonotype was detected many times. V gene TRBV6-5 combines with J gene TRBJ2-4; 12 bases are a match to TRBD2. Germline V gene lookup returns CDR1 MNHEY and CDR2 SVGAGI. CDR3 length equals 17 residues. The V segment lost 2 bases and the J segment 6 bases; nucleotides outside the gene matches: 8. The CDR3 DNA follows: TGTGCCAGCAGTTACGGGACTAGCGGGTTTGGGGGAAACATTCAGTACTTC. Protein sequence: CASSYGTSGFGGNIQYF.

The V gene is TRBV4-3, the J gene TRBJ2-2, with D uncertain. Germline V lookup: CDR1 LGHNA, CDR2 YSLEER. This CDR3 is built from 15 residues. Trimming left V 2 bases short and J 4 bases short, with 11 bases between. CDR3 sequence reads: CASSQLSLATGELFF. DNA of the CDR3: TGCGCCAGCAGCCAATTAAGCTTAGCCACCGGGGAGCTGTTTTTT.

The sample holds a few counts of this clonotype. The chain couples TRBV5-4 to TRBJ2-7; no definite D call. In germline, CDR1 is SGHNT, CDR2 YYREEE (reference sequence). The CDR3 length is 15 residues. With 4 bases removed from V and 0 bases from J, the gap between germline ends came to 14 bases. This chain's CDR3 is CASSPFTGPSYEQYF. Written as DNA, the CDR3 is TGTGCCAGCAGCCCATTTACGGGCCCCTCCTACGAGCAGTACTTC.

The V and J genes are TRBV21-1 and TRBJ2-7. TRBV21-1 is termed a pseudogene. The CDR3 is 14 residues long. Written as DNA, the CDR3 is TGTGCCAGCACCAGACCGTGTGGGTCCTACGAGCAGTACGTC. This translates into CASTRPCGSYEQYV.

This clonotype was counted between two and nine times. The gene calls are TRBV4-3 and TRBJ2-5; D may be TRBD2 (6 bases). The ends were cut back, 0 bases at V and 5 bases at J, with 13 bases in the middle. This CDR3 has 15 amino acids. Germline loops: CDR1 LGHNA, CDR2 YSLEER. CDR3: CASSQDRTSWETQYF. DNA of the CDR3: TGCGCCAGCAGCCAAGATCGAACTAGCTGGGAGACCCAGTACTTC.

This clonotype was counted between two and nine times. V usage is TRBV27 and J usage is TRBJ1-2; the D gene is possibly TRBD1 (5 bases). Per the germline V gene, CDR1 is MNHEY and CDR2 is SMNVEV (reference sequence). The V gene lost 6 bases and the J gene lost 2 bases, with 22 bases spanning the gap. The CDR3 consists of 17 residues. This CDR3 reads CASRPQTGGRTNYGYTF. The CDR3 nucleotides read TGTGCCAGCAGACCACAGACTGGGGGACGGACAAACTATGGCTACACCTTC.

This clonotype has ten or more counts. The genes are TRBV6-5 and TRBJ1-1; 8 bases are shared with TRBD1. The CDR3 covers 14 residues. The V gene's germline CDR1 is MNHEY and CDR2 SVGAGI. V trimming: 4 bases; J trimming: 1 base; junction bases outside the gene matches: 2. The CDR3 nucleotides read TGTGCCAGCAGTTGGACAGGGAGGAACACTGAAGCTTTCTTT. This gives the protein CASSWTGRNTEAFF.

In this sample, this clonotype turned up a few times. This chain connects TRBV30 to TRBJ1-2; 7 bases align to TRBD1. CDR1 and CDR2 from the germline V gene are GTSNPN and SVGIG (reference sequence). Trimming took 4 bases from V and 5 from J; bases not matched to a gene: 7. This CDR3 spans 13 amino acids. CDR3 DNA sequence: TGTGCCTGGACAGGGACAGCGGATTATGGCTACACCTTC. It specifies CAWTGTADYGYTF. The full variable domain, with the rest looked up from reference TRBV30 and TRBJ1-2, is SQTIHQWPATLVQPVGSPLSLECTVEGTSNPNLYWYRQAAGRGLQLLFYSVGIGQISSEVPQNLSASRPQDRQFILSSKKLLLSDSGFYLCAWTGTADYGYTFGSGTRLTVV.

This clonotype was recorded a few times. Written as DNA, the CDR3 is TGCGCCAGCAGCCTAACCCCAGCTGCCCCCTACAATGAGCAGTTCTTC. Translation gives CASSLTPAAPYNEQFF. The chain has TRBV5-1 and TRBJ2-1; D remains unclear. There are 16 residues in the CDR3. Trimming removed 4 bases from V and 2 bases from J, with 16 bases in between. Germline CDR1 is SGHRS and CDR2 is YFSETQ.